This T cell receptor beta chain appears in the sequencing data of a study of T cell changes during pregnancy in multiple sclerosis. This table comes from immunoSEQ multiplex PCR, and its TCRdb copy is limited to in-frame clones, with some not included. The sample records about 86,000 clones, approximately 90% being singletons. This CDR3 has 14 amino acids. V was clipped by 0 bases and J by 1 base, with 6 bases between them. Per the germline V gene, CDR1 is SGHAT and CDR2 is FQNNGV. Sequenced material: peripheral blood, taken in the first trimester of pregnancy. This chain uses TRBV11-2 with TRBJ1-1; no firm D call. This receptor was identified in a female donor in good health, enrolled as a control in a pregnancy study. CDR3 in amino acids: CASSLDSRNTEAFF. CDR3 nucleotides: TGTGCCAGCAGCTTAGATTCCCGGAACACTGAAGCTTTCTTT.